Listed below are T cell receptor beta chains from one sample, sequenced in a study of Graves' ophthalmopathy and Graves' hyperthyroidism. In TCRdb, the multiplex PCR reads were re-called with MiXCR into one record per CDR3 protein. The sample includes under 350,000 distinct CDR3 sequences, 17% seen only once; the top ten take roughly an eighth. The specimen was peripheral blood. The source is an adult man with Graves' ophthalmopathy. Both conserved end residues are part of each CDR3. The D gene is left open where the match is weak. The size entry is marked missing in some rows and otherwise reads once, few, many or a size class.

abundance: -
v_gene: TRBV7-9
j_gene: TRBJ2-2
d_gene: -
CDR3nt: TGTGCCAGCAGTTACGGCAGGCTCACCGGGGAGCTGTTTTTT
CDR3aa: CASSYGRLTGELFF

abundance: -
v_gene: TRBV24-1
j_gene: TRBJ2-2
d_gene: TRBD1
CDR3nt: TGTGCCACCAGTGATGGGACAGAAACCGGGGAGCTGTTTTTT
CDR3aa: CATSDGTETGELFF

abundance: -
v_gene: TRBV12-3/TRBV12-4
j_gene: TRBJ1-1
d_gene: -
CDR3nt: TGTGCCAGCAGAACCTTTGGCGGATTGAACACTGAAGCTTTCTTT
CDR3aa: CASRTFGGLNTEAFF

abundance: many
v_gene: TRBV11-2
j_gene: TRBJ2-7
d_gene: TRBD2
CDR3nt: TGTGCCAGCAGCTTACCAGGGCTAGCGGGAGTTCACGAGCAGTACTTC
CDR3aa: CASSLPGLAGVHEQYF

abundance: many
v_gene: TRBV6-5
j_gene: TRBJ1-1
d_gene: -
CDR3nt: TGTGCCAGCAGTTACGGGACGGGAACGAACACTGAAGCTTTCTTT
CDR3aa: CASSYGTGTNTEAFF

abundance: many
v_gene: TRBV5-1
j_gene: TRBJ1-1
d_gene: -
CDR3nt: TGTGCCAGCAGCTTAGGGGAGAACACTGAAGCTTTCTTT
CDR3aa: CASSLGENTEAFF

abundance: many
v_gene: TRBV6-1
j_gene: TRBJ2-7
d_gene: TRBD1
CDR3nt: TGTGCCAGCAGGCCTAGGGACAGGGTCTACGAGCAGTACTTC
CDR3aa: CASRPRDRVYEQYF

abundance: -
v_gene: TRBV6-5
j_gene: TRBJ2-5
d_gene: -
CDR3nt: TGTGCCAGCAGTTTAATCAGCGCGCGGGAGACCCAGTACTTC
CDR3aa: CASSLISARETQYF

abundance: few
v_gene: TRBV20-1
j_gene: TRBJ1-5
d_gene: TRBD1
CDR3nt: TGCAGTGCTAAGGGACAGGGGGGGTATCAGCCCCAGCATTTT
CDR3aa: CSAKGQGGYQPQHF

abundance: many
v_gene: TRBV5-4
j_gene: TRBJ2-2
d_gene: -
CDR3nt: TGTGCCAGCAGCTTGGCGCCGGGCGCGAACACCGGGGAGCTGTTTTTT
CDR3aa: CASSLAPGANTGELFF

abundance: -
v_gene: TRBV12-3/TRBV12-4
j_gene: TRBJ1-6
d_gene: -
CDR3nt: TGTGCCAGCAGCCGCATTTGGGGGCTCAATTCACCCCTCCACTTT
CDR3aa: CASSRIWGLNSPLHF

abundance: -
v_gene: TRBV15
j_gene: TRBJ2-5
d_gene: -
CDR3nt: TGTGCCACCAGCAAAAGGGCGACAGGGAGGTGGGAGACCCAGTACTTC
CDR3aa: CATSKRATGRWETQYF

abundance: few
v_gene: TRBV18
j_gene: TRBJ1-1
d_gene: -
CDR3nt: TGTGCCAGCTCACCAGTAGGGGTCAACACTGAAGCTTTCTTT
CDR3aa: CASSPVGVNTEAFF

abundance: many
v_gene: TRBV7-9
j_gene: TRBJ2-2
d_gene: -
CDR3nt: TGTGCCGGGCATACAGGTTTCTCGGCCACCGGGGAGCTGTTTTTT
CDR3aa: CAGHTGFSATGELFF

abundance: many
v_gene: TRBV14
j_gene: TRBJ2-2
d_gene: -
CDR3nt: TGTGCCAGCAGCCAAATCAGGGTCGGGGAGCTGTTTTTT
CDR3aa: CASSQIRVGELFF

abundance: -
v_gene: TRBV20-1
j_gene: TRBJ1-3
d_gene: -
CDR3nt: TGCAGTGCTCGTAACACCGTCGATGGAAACACCATATATTTT
CDR3aa: CSARNTVDGNTIYF

abundance: -
v_gene: TRBV2
j_gene: TRBJ2-4
d_gene: TRBD1
CDR3nt: TGTGCCAGCAGGCCCTTAGGTGGGACAGACATTCAGTACTTC
CDR3aa: CASRPLGGTDIQYF

abundance: many
v_gene: TRBV10-3
j_gene: TRBJ2-7
d_gene: -
CDR3nt: TGTGCCATCAGTAGAGAGAGAGGGTCCTACGAGCAGTACTTC
CDR3aa: CAISRERGSYEQYF

abundance: many
v_gene: TRBV6-8
j_gene: TRBJ1-1
d_gene: -
CDR3nt: TGTGCCAGCAGTTACCCGAACAGGATCAGAGGCACTGAAGCTTTCTTT
CDR3aa: CASSYPNRIRGTEAFF

abundance: many
v_gene: TRBV7-8
j_gene: TRBJ2-1
d_gene: TRBD1
CDR3nt: TGTGCCAGCAGCCTCTTCCGGGACAGGGGAGATGAGCAGTTCTTC
CDR3aa: CASSLFRDRGDEQFF

abundance: many
v_gene: TRBV7-2
j_gene: TRBJ1-2
d_gene: -
CDR3nt: TGTGCCAGCAGCTTAGTCGGGAGCTATGGCTACACCTTC
CDR3aa: CASSLVGSYGYTF

abundance: many
v_gene: TRBV19
j_gene: TRBJ1-5
d_gene: -
CDR3nt: TGTGCCAGTAGTATAGCAAGGTATAGCAATCAGCCCCAGCATTTT
CDR3aa: CASSIARYSNQPQHF

abundance: -
v_gene: TRBV7-2
j_gene: TRBJ2-7
d_gene: TRBD2
CDR3nt: TGTGCCAGCAGGGAAGCGGGAGGGCCCCACGAGCAGTACTTC
CDR3aa: CASREAGGPHEQYF

abundance: -
v_gene: TRBV28
j_gene: TRBJ1-5
d_gene: TRBD1
CDR3nt: TGTGCCAGCAGTTTTGCAGGGGGGAACAATCAGCCCCAGCATTTT
CDR3aa: CASSFAGGNNQPQHF

abundance: many
v_gene: TRBV4-1
j_gene: TRBJ2-7
d_gene: TRBD1
CDR3nt: TGCGCCAGCAGCCAAGATTTCGGAGGACAGGGGGCAATAGAGCAGTACTTC
CDR3aa: CASSQDFGGQGAIEQYF

abundance: many
v_gene: TRBV27
j_gene: TRBJ2-7
d_gene: TRBD1
CDR3nt: TGTGCCAGCAGTTTCAGGGGGCCTGGGTACGAGCAGTACTTC
CDR3aa: CASSFRGPGYEQYF

abundance: many
v_gene: TRBV25-1
j_gene: TRBJ1-2
d_gene: TRBD1
CDR3nt: TGTGCCAGCAGTGAAGGGACAGGGGGCTGGTATGGCTACACCTTC
CDR3aa: CASSEGTGGWYGYTF

abundance: -
v_gene: TRBV18
j_gene: TRBJ1-1
d_gene: -
CDR3nt: TGTGCCAGCTCACAGGGGTTGGTGAACACTGAAGCTTTCTTT
CDR3aa: CASSQGLVNTEAFF

abundance: many
v_gene: TRBV7-9
j_gene: TRBJ1-1
d_gene: -
CDR3nt: TGTGCCAGCAGCCTCCCACCAGGGCTGAACACTGAAGCTTTCTTT
CDR3aa: CASSLPPGLNTEAFF

abundance: many
v_gene: TRBV6-5
j_gene: TRBJ2-5
d_gene: TRBD2
CDR3nt: TGTGCCAGCAGTTTTGAAGCGGGAGGGGAGACCCAGTACTTC
CDR3aa: CASSFEAGGETQYF